This TCR beta chain was profiled in a study of blood T cell repertoires in COVID-19. Profiling relied on immunoSEQ multiplex PCR, and the TCRdb table lists in-frame clones only, not all of them. The sample records hundreds of thousands of clones, around 80% being singletons. Between the trimmed V and J ends, which lost 5 bases and 10 bases, there was a span of 8 bases. This CDR3 spans 11 amino acids. Germline lookup yields CDR1 LGHNA and CDR2 YNFKEQ. The sample consisted of peripheral blood. The genes are TRBV4-2 and TRBJ1-4, with D possibly matching TRBD1 (5 bases). The receptor comes from a woman of 80 years or more with active or convalescent COVID-19. The CDR3 region is CASSFTGKLFF. In DNA form, the CDR3 reads TGTGCCAGCAGCTTCACAGGAAAACTGTTTTTT.